This T cell receptor beta chain appears in the sequencing data of a study of cytomegalovirus exposure and HLA in healthy donors. The CDR3 length is 21 residues. Each of the donors was a healthy bone marrow donor. This clone was counted a few times. This PCR relied on a set of 60 Vbeta primers and 13 Jbeta primers. Clones were sequenced by immunoSEQ multiplex PCR, and TCRdb holds only the in-frame ones, with some missing. In the table there are roughly 120,000 clones, more than 80% of which are singletons. The TCR originated in a man in his forties or fifties in good health and CMV-seronegative. Input material: PBMCs. This chain links TRBV1 with TRBJ1-5; TRBD1 is the table's D call, not checked against the DNA. TRBV1 is described as a pseudogene. In nucleotides, the CDR3 is TGCACCAGCAGCCCGACATTTGGGCCGGGACAGCTCCTTTATAGCAATCAGCCCCAGCATTTT. Protein product: CTSSPTFGPGQLLYSNQPQHF.